These 27 T cell receptor beta chains were all obtained from the same sample, sequenced in a study of blood T cells in healthy people across ages (dated by TCRdb to the mid-2010s). Libraries were made using 5' RACE. Data came from an Illumina HiSeq 2500. The second PCR ran for roughly 7 to 11 cycles and used a J-beta primer mix along with a sample-barcoded 5' primer. The public reads were run again by TCRdb, first through fastp at Q25 and then through MiXCR, and only productive beta chains were kept. For every CDR3 protein sequence, its rows merge into one entry that carries the most common genes and DNA. This sample lists hundreds of thousands of distinct CDR3 sequences; about 21% were detected once. The leading ten clones occupy 3% to 4% of the sample. The sample taken for sequencing was blood. Receptors originate from a man aged 65-85 years in good health.

The count of this clonotype is one. V usage is TRBV6-5 and J usage is TRBJ2-1, with D perhaps TRBD1 (7 bases). The CDR3 sequence is 14 residues long. Germline lookup yields CDR1 MNHEY and CDR2 SVGAGI. Between the trimmed V and J ends, which lost 6 bases and 4 bases, there was a span of 13 bases. CDR3: CASRGRGRYNEQFF. The CDR3, as DNA: TGTGCCAGCAGGGGCAGGGGGAGGTACAATGAGCAGTTCTTC.

A note on this clonotype: Germline is not matched at one junction end, which may reflect a read error. J is TRBJ2-7 and V is TRBV11-2, with D perhaps TRBD1 (5 bases). Germline V gene lookup returns CDR1 SGHAT and CDR2 FQNNGV. The CDR3 has 14 amino acids. The CDR3 DNA reads as TGTGCCAGCAACTTAGATTTGGCAGGGCCAGAGCAGTACTTC. Its protein is CASNLDLAGPEQYF.

This chain connects TRBV15 to TRBJ2-3, with 11 nucleotides matching TRBD2. Germline assignment: CDR1 LNHNV and CDR2 YYDKDF (reference sequence). The CDR3 length is 15 residues. Trimming at V came to 1 base and at J to 3 bases, leaving 0 bases not matched to a gene. The CDR3 DNA reads as TGTGCCACCAGCAGAGGACTAGCGGGGACAGATACGCAGTATTTT. Translated, it gives CATSRGLAGTDTQYF.

The chain has TRBV4-1 and TRBJ1-1; D not resolved. Germline CDR1 MGHRA, CDR2 YSYEKL. The CDR3 has 15 amino acids. Trimming removed 0 bases from V and 1 base from J, with 9 bases in between. CDR3: CASSQDHGPNTEAFF. For the CDR3, the DNA is TGCGCCAGCAGCCAAGATCACGGACCGAACACTGAAGCTTTCTTT.

The CDR3 DNA reads as TGTGCCAGCTCACCACAGAGGGAAGTAGAGACCCAGTACTTC. This gives the protein CASSPQREVETQYF. This chain uses TRBV18 with TRBJ2-5; possibly TRBD2 for D (5 bases). The V end lost 1 base, the J end lost 4 bases, and 10 bases lay between the germline ends. This CDR3 is 14 amino acids long. Germline V gene data show CDR1 as KGHSH and CDR2 as LQKENI.

This clonotype was picked up a small number of times. The chain carries TRBV7-2 and TRBJ2-3; 9 bases align to TRBD2. This CDR3 has 17 amino acids. Germline values: CDR1 SGHTA, CDR2 FQGNSA. With 3 bases clipped from V and 4 bases from J, the junction kept 11 bases outside the gene matches. The CDR3 protein is CASSFRMASGKSDTQYF. CDR3 DNA: TGTGCCAGCAGCTTCCGAATGGCTAGCGGGAAGTCAGATACGCAGTATTTT.

This clonotype showed up just a few times. This sequence joins TRBV20-1 and TRBJ2-7; D is unclear. The CDR3 is 14 amino acids. The V and J ends lost 0 bases and 0 bases respectively, with 9 bases between them. Germline values: CDR1 DFQATT, CDR2 SNEGSKA (reference sequence). The CDR3 DNA reads as TGCAGTGCTAGAGATAAGGCATACTCCTACGAGCAGTACTTC. This codes for CSARDKAYSYEQYF.

This chain connects TRBV11-2 to TRBJ1-2; maybe TRBD1 (5 bases). V dropped 5 bases and J dropped 2 bases, with 15 bases sitting between them. CDR3 length equals 15 residues. Germline values: CDR1 SGHAT, CDR2 FQNNGV. CDR3 in DNA: TGTGCCAGCAGCCTACTGACGAGGGACAACTATGGCTACACCTTC. Its translation is CASSLLTRDNYGYTF.

In its sample, this clonotype was seen a few times. The junction departs from the called germline gene at one end, perhaps through a read error. The chain employs TRBV4-3 and TRBJ2-1; D is possibly TRBD2 (6 bases). Germline lookup yields CDR1 LGHNA and CDR2 YSLEER. The CDR3 totals 16 residues. This chain's CDR3 is CASSQEVGSSYNEQFF. In DNA form, the CDR3 reads TGCGCCAGCAGCCAAGAGGTCGGGAGCTCCTACAACGAGCAGTTCTTC.

This chain connects TRBV7-9 to TRBJ1-2, with D tentatively TRBD1 (5 bases). V lost 5 bases to trimming and J lost 5 bases, with 21 bases between them. The germline V gene encodes CDR1 SEHNR and CDR2 FQNEAQ (reference sequence). CDR3 size: 16 residues. The CDR3 DNA follows: TGTGCCAGCAGCCAACAAGCCGGGACGGGAGGATATGGCTACACCTTC. Translated, it gives CASSQQAGTGGYGYTF.

There are a few counts of this clonotype. V and J are TRBV18 and TRBJ2-7; TRBD2 is a possible D gene (6 bases). Between the trimmed V and J ends, which lost 6 bases and 2 bases, there was a span of 11 bases. Germline CDR1 and CDR2: KGHSH and LQKENI. The CDR3 runs 13 residues. The CDR3, as DNA: TGTGCCAGCTCGCGGGAAGTAACCTACGAGCAGTACTTC. This gives the protein CASSREVTYEQYF.

This chain connects TRBV30 to TRBJ2-5, with 14 nucleotides matching TRBD2. The DNA matches TRBJ2-1 better at its end, which makes the J call doubtful. In germline, CDR1 is GTSNPN, CDR2 SVGIG (reference sequence). This CDR3 has 13 residues. This CDR3 reads CAGRGLAGAGQFF. DNA of the CDR3: TGTGCCGGTCGGGGACTAGCGGGAGCGGGGCAGTTCTTC.

This clonotype has only a few counts. V usage is TRBV2 and J usage is TRBJ1-1, with 9 bases aligning to TRBD1. V shed 6 bases and J 5 bases; nucleotides not matched to a gene: 1. Germline V gives CDR1 SNHLY, CDR2 FYNNEI. The CDR3 is 12 amino acids. The CDR3 DNA follows: TGTGCCAGCAGGGACAGGGGTACTGAAGCTTTCTTT. This encodes CASRDRGTEAFF. Complete variable domain (other parts from reference TRBV2 and TRBJ1-1): EPEVTQTPSHQVTQMGQEVILRCVPISNHLYFYWYRQILGQKVEFLVSFYNNEISEKSEIFDDQFSVERPDGSNFTLKIRSTKLEDSAMYFCASRDRGTEAFFGQGTRLTVV.

This clonotype was seen more than once but under ten times. The germline gene is not matched at one end of the junction; a read error may be the cause. The CDR3 loop is CAASRVRDRNEQFF. CDR3 nucleotides: TGTGCCGCCAGCAGAGTTCGGGACAGAAATGAGCAGTTCTTC. The chain combines TRBV15 with TRBJ2-5, with 7 bases fitting TRBD1. The DNA end favors TRBJ2-1, so the J call may be wrong. Germline V gives CDR1 LNHNV, CDR2 YYDKDF (reference sequence). The CDR3 spans 14 residues.

This clonotype was observed a few times. In DNA form, the CDR3 reads TGTGCCAGCAGACGACTAGCAGGCAACCAAGAGACCCAGTACTTC. It yields the protein CASRRLAGNQETQYF. The rearrangement joins TRBV3-1 to TRBJ2-5; 7 nucleotides match TRBD2. V trimming: 6 bases; J trimming: 0 bases; junction bases outside the gene matches: 7. Germline CDR1 reads LGHDT; CDR2 reads YNNKEL (reference sequence). This CDR3 comprises 15 residues.

For the CDR3, the DNA is TGCGCCAGCAGCTTTTACGGGAGGGCGAACACCGGGGAGCTGTTTTTT. This sequence encodes CASSFYGRANTGELFF. The chain recombines TRBV5-1 with TRBJ2-2, with TRBD2 matching 8 bases. Looked up from germline, CDR1 is SGHRS and CDR2 is YFSETQ. Germline trimming cut 2 bases from V and 0 bases from J; bases unmatched to any gene: 3. This CDR3 has 16 residues. Full variable domain (missing parts from reference TRBV5-1 and TRBJ2-2): KAGVTQTPRYLIKTRGQQVTLSCSPISGHRSVSWYQQTPGQGLQFLFEYFSETQRNKGNFPGRFSGRQFSNSRSEMNVSTLELGDSALYLCASSFYGRANTGELFFGEGSRLTVL.

This sequence joins TRBV6-5 and TRBJ1-4; TRBD1 agrees at 7 bases. Germline-derived CDR1 and CDR2 are MNHEY and SVGAGI. The V segment lost 0 bases and the J segment 7 bases; nucleotides outside the gene matches: 8. The CDR3 is made up of 16 amino acids. CDR3 DNA: TGTGCCAGCAGTTACTCGAACGCCAGGGGGGTTGAAAAACTGTTTTTT. As protein: CASSYSNARGVEKLFF.

There are a few counts of this clonotype. This rearrangement joins TRBV20-1 to TRBJ1-2; 9 nucleotides align to TRBD1. The ends lost 5 bases at V and 3 bases at J; junction bases unmatched: 4. CDR1 and CDR2 from the germline V gene are DFQATT and SNEGSKA (reference sequence). This CDR3 contains 13 residues. This CDR3 is CSASRTGDYGYTF. Written as DNA, the CDR3 is TGCAGTGCTTCCCGGACAGGGGACTATGGCTACACCTTC.

The V gene is TRBV10-3, the J gene TRBJ2-1; the match to TRBD2 covers 11 bases. Trimming took 6 bases from V and 6 from J; bases not matched to a gene: 1. The CDR3 contains 13 residues. Germline CDR1 and CDR2: ENHRY and SYGVKD. CDR3: CAIRTSGTNEQFF. CDR3 sequence (DNA): TGTGCCATCAGGACTAGCGGGACCAATGAGCAGTTCTTC.

The gene calls are TRBV5-3 and TRBJ2-2; tentatively, D is TRBD2 (5 bases). TRBV5-3 is an ORF; its function is uncertain. Trimming left V 10 bases short and J 5 bases short, with 18 bases between. This CDR3 has 14 amino acids. The CDR3 sequence: CAGRDGPYTGELFF. The CDR3 DNA sequence: TGTGCCGGGAGAGACGGGCCCTATACCGGGGAGCTGTTTTTT.

The gene calls are TRBV2 and TRBJ2-1, with 11 bases fitting TRBD2. V trimming: 6 bases; J trimming: 3 bases; junction bases outside the gene matches: 7. The CDR3 spans 16 residues. Germline loops: CDR1 SNHLY, CDR2 FYNNEI. The CDR3 spells CASRKMTSGNYNEQFF. The DNA for the CDR3 is TGTGCCAGCAGAAAGATGACTAGCGGGAACTACAATGAGCAGTTCTTC. Drawing the rest from reference TRBV2 and TRBJ2-1, the complete variable domain is EPEVTQTPSHQVTQMGQEVILRCVPISNHLYFYWYRQILGQKVEFLVSFYNNEISEKSEIFDDQFSVERPDGSNFTLKIRSTKLEDSAMYFCASRKMTSGNYNEQFFGPGTRLTVL.

This clonotype was picked up one time. The chain links TRBV30 to TRBJ2-7, with TRBD2 matching over 7 bases. V shed 1 base, J shed 5 bases, and the junction held 14 bases outside the gene matches. The CDR3 is 16 residues long. Germline V CDR1 and CDR2: GTSNPN, SVGIG (reference sequence). The CDR3 DNA reads as TGTGCCTGGAGTGACGGGGGGACTGGCTTTCGCCACGAGCAGTACTTC. Translation: CAWSDGGTGFRHEQYF.

This clonotype was seen many times. The chain carries TRBV12-3 or TRBV12-4 and TRBJ1-1; 7 bases map to TRBD1. V shed 5 bases and J 5 bases; nucleotides not matched to a gene: 8. CDR3 size: 14 residues. In DNA form, the CDR3 reads TGTGCCAGCAGTCCGACAGGGCGGTGGACTGAAGCTTTCTTT. Its translation: CASSPTGRWTEAFF.

This clonotype appeared many times. The V and J genes are TRBV3-1 and TRBJ2-1; tentatively, D is TRBD1 or TRBD2 (5 bases each). This CDR3 is built from 22 residues. CDR1 is LGHDT, CDR2 YNNKEL, per germline (reference sequence). Between the trimmed V and J ends, which lost 1 base and 0 bases, there was a span of 28 bases. CDR3 residues: CASSQAFARPRAGLTSYNEQFF. Here the CDR3 DNA reads TGTGCCAGCAGCCAAGCGTTCGCGCGACCCAGGGCGGGCCTAACCTCCTACAATGAGCAGTTCTTC.

This clonotype was counted between two and nine times. The V call is TRBV21-1, the J call TRBJ2-5; the DNA was not compared with TRBD2, the D call given in the table. TRBV21-1 is deemed a pseudogene. CDR3 length: 20 amino acids. The CDR3 reads CASSKVGATMLAGRKETQYF. CDR3 coding DNA: TGTGCCAGCAGCAAAGTAGGGGCGACTATGCTAGCGGGACGTAAAGAGACCCAGTACTTC.

The CDR3 DNA reads as TGTGCCAGCAGCGCCTCTAGCGGGAGGGCAGAGACCCAGTACTTC. Translated, it gives CASSASSGRAETQYF. The chain has TRBV2 and TRBJ2-5; 12 bases map to TRBD2. After removal of 6 bases from V and 4 bases from J, the junction contained 6 bases not matched to a gene. The CDR3 is 15 amino acids. CDR1 SNHLY and CDR2 FYNNEI come from the germline V gene.

This rearrangement joins TRBV10-3 to TRBJ1-1; 7 nucleotides match TRBD1. This CDR3 comprises 15 residues. The germline gives CDR1 ENHRY, CDR2 SYGVKD. V trimming: 1 base; J trimming: 5 bases; junction bases outside the gene matches: 7. The CDR3 here is CAISEWTGRSTEAFF. In DNA, the CDR3 is TGTGCCATCAGTGAGTGGACAGGTCGGTCAACTGAAGCTTTCTTT.